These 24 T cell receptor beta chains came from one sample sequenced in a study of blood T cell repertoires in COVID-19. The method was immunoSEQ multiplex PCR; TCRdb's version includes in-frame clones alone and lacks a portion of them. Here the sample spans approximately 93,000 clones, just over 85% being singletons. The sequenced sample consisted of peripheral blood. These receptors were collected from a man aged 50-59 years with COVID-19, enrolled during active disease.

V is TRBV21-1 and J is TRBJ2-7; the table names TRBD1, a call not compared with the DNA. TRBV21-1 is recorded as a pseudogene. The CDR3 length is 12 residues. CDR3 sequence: CASSNSSYEQYF. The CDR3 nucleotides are TGTGCCAGCAGCAACAGCTCCTACGAGCAGTACTTC.

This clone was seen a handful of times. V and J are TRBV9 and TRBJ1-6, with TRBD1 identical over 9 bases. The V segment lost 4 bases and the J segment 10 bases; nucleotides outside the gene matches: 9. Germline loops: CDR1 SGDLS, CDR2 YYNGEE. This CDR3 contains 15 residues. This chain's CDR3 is CASSLGQGRQSPLHF. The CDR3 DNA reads TGTGCCAGCAGCTTAGGACAGGGGAGGCAATCACCCCTCCACTTT.

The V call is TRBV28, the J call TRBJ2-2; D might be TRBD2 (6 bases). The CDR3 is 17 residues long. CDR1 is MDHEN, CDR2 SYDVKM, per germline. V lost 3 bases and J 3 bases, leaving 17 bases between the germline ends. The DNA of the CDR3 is TGTGCCAGCAGTTTTTGGGTGGGGAGGTCGGACACCGGGGAGCTGTTTTTT. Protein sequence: CASSFWVGRSDTGELFF.

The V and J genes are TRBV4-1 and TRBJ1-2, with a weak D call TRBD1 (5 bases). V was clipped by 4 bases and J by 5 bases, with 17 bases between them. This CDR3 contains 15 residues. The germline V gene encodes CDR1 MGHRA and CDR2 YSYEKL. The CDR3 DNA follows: TGCGCCAGCAGCCCATCGACAGAAGCAGCGTATGGCTACACCTTC. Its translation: CASSPSTEAAYGYTF.

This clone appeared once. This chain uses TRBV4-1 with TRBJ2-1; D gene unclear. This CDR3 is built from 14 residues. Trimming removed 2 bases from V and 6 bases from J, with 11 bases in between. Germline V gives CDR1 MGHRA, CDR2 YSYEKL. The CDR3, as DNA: TGCGCCAGCAGCCAAATTAGCATGCTCAATGAGCAGTTCTTC. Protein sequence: CASSQISMLNEQFF.

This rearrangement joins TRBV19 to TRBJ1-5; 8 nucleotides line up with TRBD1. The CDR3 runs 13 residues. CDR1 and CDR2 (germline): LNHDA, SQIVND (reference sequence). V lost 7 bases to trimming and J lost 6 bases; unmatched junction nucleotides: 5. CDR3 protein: CASTGQGSQPQHF. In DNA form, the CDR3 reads TGTGCCAGTACCGGACAGGGCTCTCAGCCCCAGCATTTT.

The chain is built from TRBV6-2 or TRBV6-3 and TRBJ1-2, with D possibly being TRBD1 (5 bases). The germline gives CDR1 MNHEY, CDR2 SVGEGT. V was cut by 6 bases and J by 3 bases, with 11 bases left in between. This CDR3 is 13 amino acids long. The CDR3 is CASSLTEDYGYTF. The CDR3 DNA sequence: TGTGCCAGCAGCTTGACAGAGGACTATGGCTACACCTTC.

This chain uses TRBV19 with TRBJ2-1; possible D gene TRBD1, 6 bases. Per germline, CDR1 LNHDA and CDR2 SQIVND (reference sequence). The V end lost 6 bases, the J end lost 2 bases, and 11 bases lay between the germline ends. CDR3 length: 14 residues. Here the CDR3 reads CASSPGQTYNEQFF. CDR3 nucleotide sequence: TGTGCCAGTAGCCCGGGACAAACCTACAATGAGCAGTTCTTC.

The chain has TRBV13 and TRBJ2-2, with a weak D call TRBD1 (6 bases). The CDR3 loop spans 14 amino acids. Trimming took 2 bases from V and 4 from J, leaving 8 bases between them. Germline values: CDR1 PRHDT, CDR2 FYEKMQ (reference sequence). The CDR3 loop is CASSLRGGTGELFF. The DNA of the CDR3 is TGTGCCAGCAGCTTACGAGGGGGCACCGGGGAGCTGTTTTTT.

The CDR3 coding sequence is TGTGCCATCAGTAACAGAGAAACTAGCACAGATACGCAGTATTTT. Translated: CAISNRETSTDTQYF. The chain carries TRBV10-3 and TRBJ2-3; D gene ambiguous. The CDR3 sequence is 15 residues long. The ends were cut back, 5 bases at V and 0 bases at J, with 12 bases in the middle. Germline values: CDR1 ENHRY, CDR2 SYGVKD.

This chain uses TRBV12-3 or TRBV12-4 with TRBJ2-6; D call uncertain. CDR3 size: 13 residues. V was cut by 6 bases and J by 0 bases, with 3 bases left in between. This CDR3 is CASSHSGANVLTF. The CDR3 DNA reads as TGTGCCAGCAGCCACTCTGGGGCCAACGTCCTGACTTTC.

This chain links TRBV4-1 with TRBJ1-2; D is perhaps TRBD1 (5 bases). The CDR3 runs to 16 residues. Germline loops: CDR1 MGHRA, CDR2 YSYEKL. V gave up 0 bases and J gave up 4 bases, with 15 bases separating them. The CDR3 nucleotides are TGCGCCAGCAGCCAAGATATGCAGGGTTGGGCCTATGGCTACACCTTC. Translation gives CASSQDMQGWAYGYTF.

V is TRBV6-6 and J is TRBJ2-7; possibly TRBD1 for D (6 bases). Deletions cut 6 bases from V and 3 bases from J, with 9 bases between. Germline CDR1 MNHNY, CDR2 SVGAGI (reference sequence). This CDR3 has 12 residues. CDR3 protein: CASRIQGYEQYF. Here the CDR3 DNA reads TGTGCCAGCAGGATACAGGGCTACGAGCAGTACTTC.

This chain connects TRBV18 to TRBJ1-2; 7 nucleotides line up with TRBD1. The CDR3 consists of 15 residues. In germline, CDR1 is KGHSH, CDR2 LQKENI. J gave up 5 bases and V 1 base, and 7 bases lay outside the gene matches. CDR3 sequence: CASSPRQGDSYGYTF. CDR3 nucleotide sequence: TGTGCCAGCTCACCACGACAGGGCGACTCTTATGGCTACACCTTC.

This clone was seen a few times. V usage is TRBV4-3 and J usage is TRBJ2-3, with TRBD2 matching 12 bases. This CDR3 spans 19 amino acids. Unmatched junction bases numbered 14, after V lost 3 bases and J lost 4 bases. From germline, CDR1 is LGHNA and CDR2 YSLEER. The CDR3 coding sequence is TGCGCCAGCAGCCAGAATCTAGCGGGGGGGCGGTCCTATTCAGATACGCAGTATTTT. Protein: CASSQNLAGGRSYSDTQYF.

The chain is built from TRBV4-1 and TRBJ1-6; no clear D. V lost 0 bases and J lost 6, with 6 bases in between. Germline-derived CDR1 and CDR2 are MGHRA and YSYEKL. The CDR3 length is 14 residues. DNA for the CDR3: TGCGCCAGCAGCCAAGAGCCCAGTAATTCACCCCTCCACTTT. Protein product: CASSQEPSNSPLHF.

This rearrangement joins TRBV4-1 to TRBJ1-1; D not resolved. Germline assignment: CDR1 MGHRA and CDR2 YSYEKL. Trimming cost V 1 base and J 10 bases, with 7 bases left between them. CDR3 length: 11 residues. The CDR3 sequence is CASSQGALAFF. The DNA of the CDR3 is TGCGCCAGCAGCCAAGGGGCGTTAGCTTTCTTT.

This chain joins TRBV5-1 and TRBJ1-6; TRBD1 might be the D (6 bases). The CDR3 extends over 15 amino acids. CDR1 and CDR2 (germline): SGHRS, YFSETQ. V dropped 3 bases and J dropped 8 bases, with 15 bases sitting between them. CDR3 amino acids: CASSSKQGRDSPLHF. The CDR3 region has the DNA TGCGCCAGCAGCTCAAAACAGGGAAGAGATTCACCCCTCCACTTT.

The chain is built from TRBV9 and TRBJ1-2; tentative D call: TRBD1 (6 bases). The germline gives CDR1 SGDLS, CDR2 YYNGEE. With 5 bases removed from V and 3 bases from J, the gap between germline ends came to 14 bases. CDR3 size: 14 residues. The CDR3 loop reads CASSKDSSYYGYTF. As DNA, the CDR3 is TGTGCCAGCAGTAAGGACAGTTCCTACTATGGCTACACCTTC.

The CDR3 loop reads CASSDLGRISGNTIYF. DNA for the CDR3: TGTGCCAGCAGCGACCTGGGGCGGATCTCTGGAAACACCATATATTTT. The chain links TRBV11-2 to TRBJ1-3, with D perhaps TRBD1 (5 bases). Trimming cost V 5 bases and J 0 bases, with 14 bases left between them. Germline V gene data show CDR1 as SGHAT and CDR2 as FQNNGV. The CDR3 contains 16 residues. Together with reference TRBV11-2 and TRBJ1-3, the CDR3 gives the full variable domain: EAGVAQSPRYKIIEKRQSVAFWCNPISGHATLYWYQQILGQGPKLLIQFQNNGVVDDSQLPKDRFSAERLKGVDSTLKIQPAKLEDSAVYLCASSDLGRISGNTIYFGEGSWLTVV.

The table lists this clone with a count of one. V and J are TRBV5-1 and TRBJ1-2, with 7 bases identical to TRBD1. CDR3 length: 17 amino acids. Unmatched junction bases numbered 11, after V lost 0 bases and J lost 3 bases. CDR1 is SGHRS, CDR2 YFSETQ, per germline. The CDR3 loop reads CASSLVGDSQRDYGYTF. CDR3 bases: TGCGCCAGCAGCTTGGTTGGGGACAGTCAGCGGGACTATGGCTACACCTTC.

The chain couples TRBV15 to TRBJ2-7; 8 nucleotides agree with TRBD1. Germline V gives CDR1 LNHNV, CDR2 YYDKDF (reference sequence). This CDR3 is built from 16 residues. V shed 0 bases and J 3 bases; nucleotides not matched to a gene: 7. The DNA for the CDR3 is TGTGCCACCAGCAGAGATAGGGGGACAGGAAGCTACGAGCAGTACTTC. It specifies CATSRDRGTGSYEQYF.

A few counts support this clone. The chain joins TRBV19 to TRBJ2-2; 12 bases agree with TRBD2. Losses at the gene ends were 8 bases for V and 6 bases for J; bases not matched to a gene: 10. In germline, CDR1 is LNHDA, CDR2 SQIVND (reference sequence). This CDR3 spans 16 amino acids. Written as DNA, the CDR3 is TGTGCCAGTGGAGTATACCTAGCGGGGGGGCCCGGGGAGCTGTTTTTT. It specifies CASGVYLAGGPGELFF.

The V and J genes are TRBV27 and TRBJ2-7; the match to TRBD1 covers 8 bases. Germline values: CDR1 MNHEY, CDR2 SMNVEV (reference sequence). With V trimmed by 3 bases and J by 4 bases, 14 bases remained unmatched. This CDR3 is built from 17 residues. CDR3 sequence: CASSFSPPGTGTYEQYF. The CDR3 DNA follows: TGTGCCAGCAGTTTTTCCCCCCCCGGGACAGGAACTTACGAGCAGTACTTC.